Each of the 27 T cell receptor beta chains below was sequenced from the same sample in a study of PD-L1 blockade in urothelial cancer (dated by TCRdb to 2015 to 2018). Libraries were built with the immunoSEQ multiplex PCR assay. TCRdb's version of the immuneACCESS table is confined to in-frame rearrangements and falls short of the full clone set. An unresolved V gene accounts for under half of the shortfall where checked; the remainder is of unknown origin. The sample table shows fewer than 75,000 clones, and 90% are seen once. 4.5% to 5% of the sample is in the top ten clones. The time point label on this specimen signifies: pretreatment peripheral blood. The source material was PBMCs, sampled around atezolizumab (anti-PD-L1) treatment. The source of these receptors is an older man with urothelial cancer.

V is TRBV10-3 and J is TRBJ2-1; 8 bases are shared with TRBD2. The CDR3 totals 14 residues. V gave up 6 bases and J gave up 2 bases; unmatched junction bases: 3. Per germline, CDR1 ENHRY and CDR2 SYGVKD. The DNA for the CDR3 is TGTGCCATCAGGTATAGCGGGGCCTACAATGAGCAGTTCTTC. This translates into CAIRYSGAYNEQFF.

The chain's CDR3 is CAISVGGDSGNTIYF. The CDR3 DNA is TGTGCCATCAGTGTCGGAGGGGACTCTGGAAACACCATATATTTT. This rearrangement joins TRBV10-3 to TRBJ1-3, with D perhaps TRBD1 (5 bases). The germline V gene encodes CDR1 ENHRY and CDR2 SYGVKD. There are 15 residues in the CDR3. Deletions cut 4 bases from V and 0 bases from J, with 10 bases between.

The chain is built from TRBV7-2 and TRBJ2-3, with TRBD2 matching 14 bases. The J segment lost 7 bases and the V segment lost 5 bases, leaving 5 bases of the junction unmatched. The CDR3 consists of 15 residues. Per germline, CDR1 SGHTA and CDR2 FQGNSA. The CDR3 region has the DNA TGTGCCAGCAGCCCCGGGACTAGCGGGAGTTATACGCAGTATTTT. Its translation is CASSPGTSGSYTQYF.

V and J are TRBV7-2 and TRBJ2-7, with TRBD2 matching 9 bases. This CDR3 comprises 14 residues. V was pared by 5 bases and J by 12 bases, with 14 bases of the junction left unmatched. Germline V gives CDR1 SGHTA, CDR2 FQGNSA. The CDR3 is CASSHPGTSHSSYF. The CDR3, as DNA: TGTGCCAGCAGCCATCCCGGGACTAGCCACTCCTCGTACTTC. The variable domain in full, with the rest retrieved from reference TRBV7-2 and TRBJ2-7, is GAGVSQSPSNKVTEKGKDVELRCDPISGHTALYWYRQSLGQGLEFLIYFQGNSAPDKSGLPSDRFSAERTGGSVSTLTIQRTQQEDSAVYLCASSHPGTSHSSYFGPGTRLTVT.

The CDR3: CASRQGGNQPQHF. The CDR3 coding sequence is TGTGCCAGCAGACAGGGGGGCAATCAGCCCCAGCATTTT. The chain recombines TRBV2 with TRBJ1-5; 8 positions agree with TRBD1. Unmatched junction bases numbered 0, after V lost 6 bases and J lost 2 bases. The CDR3 is 13 amino acids. The V gene's germline CDR1 is SNHLY and CDR2 FYNNEI.

The rearrangement joins TRBV6-1 to TRBJ2-7, with 7 bases identical to TRBD2. The CDR3 is 16 amino acids. Trimming took 4 bases from V and 3 from J; bases not matched to a gene: 12. Germline-derived CDR1 and CDR2 are MNHNS and SASEGT. CDR3 sequence: CASSAGGAGTIYEQYF. DNA for the CDR3: TGTGCCAGCAGTGCCGGGGGAGCGGGGACTATCTACGAGCAGTACTTC.

CDR3 sequence (DNA): TGCGCCAGCAGCTCGTCCGCCGGGACAGCCTCCTACGAGCAGTACTTC. The encoded protein is CASSSSAGTASYEQYF. The chain uses TRBV5-1 and TRBJ2-7; 7 nucleotides align to TRBD1. Losses at the gene ends were 3 bases for V and 0 bases for J; bases not matched to a gene: 9. Germline V lookup: CDR1 SGHRS, CDR2 YFSETQ. The CDR3 totals 16 residues.

The chain is built from TRBV2 and TRBJ1-5; D is uncertain. Germline-derived CDR1 and CDR2 are SNHLY and FYNNEI. The CDR3 is 15 amino acids. Trimming pared 1 base from V and 3 bases from J, leaving 10 bases between. CDR3 nucleotide sequence: TGTGCCAGCAGTGAAGGAGGCTCGGCCAATCAGCCCCAGCATTTT. Translation gives CASSEGGSANQPQHF.

This chain joins TRBV29-1 and TRBJ1-1; D may be TRBD1 (5 bases). Germline CDR1 SQVTM, CDR2 ANQGSEA. Trimming left V 6 bases short and J 0 bases short, with 14 bases between. The CDR3 loop spans 14 amino acids. The CDR3 nucleotides read TGCAGCGTCAAGGGGAAGTCGGTGAACACTGAAGCTTTCTTT. Translation gives CSVKGKSVNTEAFF. Full variable domain (missing parts from reference TRBV29-1 and TRBJ1-1): SAVISQKPSRDICQRGTSLTIQCQVDSQVTMMFWYRQQPGQSLTLIATANQGSEATYESGFVIDKFPISRPNLTFSTLTVSNMSPEDSSIYLCSVKGKSVNTEAFFGQGTRLTVV.

V gene TRBV5-4 combines with J gene TRBJ1-2; TRBD1 agrees at 9 bases. The CDR3 is 14 residues long. Losses at the gene ends were 4 bases for V and 6 bases for J; bases not matched to a gene: 7. CDR1 is SGHNT, CDR2 YYREEE, per germline (reference sequence). The CDR3 DNA reads as TGTGCCAGCAGCCAGGACAGGGGAGGTAATGGCTACACCTTC. Translation gives CASSQDRGGNGYTF. Filled out from reference TRBV5-4 and TRBJ1-2, the complete variable domain reads ETGVTQSPTHLIKTRGQQVTLRCSSQSGHNTVSWYQQALGQGPQFIFQYYREEENGRGNFPPRFSGLQFPNYSSELNVNALELDDSALYLCASSQDRGGNGYTFGSGTRLTVV.

The DNA for the CDR3 is TGTGCCAGCAGCTTAGAGTGGGGGGCCTACGAGCAGTACTTC. This sequence encodes CASSLEWGAYEQYF. V gene TRBV7-8 combines with J gene TRBJ2-7; weak D call: TRBD2 (6 bases). V was cut by 1 base and J by 2 bases, with 9 bases left in between. This CDR3 region has 14 residues. Per the germline V gene, CDR1 is SGHVS and CDR2 is FQNEAQ.

The chain has TRBV27 and TRBJ1-5; 7 bases are a match to TRBD1. This CDR3 region has 15 residues. Germline V gene data show CDR1 as MNHEY and CDR2 as SMNVEV (reference sequence). V lost 3 bases and J lost 4; bases outside the gene matches: 6. The DNA for the CDR3 is TGTGCCAGCAGTTTCGGGACAGCTTTAAATCAGCCCCAGCATTTT. Translation gives CASSFGTALNQPQHF.

J is TRBJ1-5 and V is TRBV19; 7 nucleotides line up with TRBD1. In germline, CDR1 is LNHDA, CDR2 SQIVND (reference sequence). V shed 9 bases and J 4 bases; nucleotides not matched to a gene: 6. This CDR3 contains 13 residues. Here the CDR3 reads CASEGGANQPQHF. DNA for the CDR3: TGTGCCAGCGAAGGGGGCGCGAATCAGCCCCAGCATTTT.

The rearrangement joins TRBV15 to TRBJ1-5; 9 nucleotides agree with TRBD1. V gave up 0 bases and J gave up 3 bases; unmatched junction bases: 9. CDR1 LNHNV and CDR2 YYDKDF come from the germline V gene (reference sequence). CDR3 length: 18 amino acids. CDR3 loop: CATSRDRGGTGNNQPQHF. The CDR3 nucleotides read TGTGCCACCAGCAGAGATCGGGGAGGGACAGGGAACAATCAGCCCCAGCATTTT. Drawing the rest from reference TRBV15 and TRBJ1-5, the complete variable domain is DAMVIQNPRYQVTQFGKPVTLSCSQTLNHNVMYWYQQKSSQAPKLLFHYYDKDFNNEADTPDNFQSRRPNTSFCFLDIRSPGLGDTAMYLCATSRDRGGTGNNQPQHFGDGTRLSIL.

This sequence joins TRBV11-2 and TRBJ2-1, with 8 bases matching TRBD2. Germline lookup yields CDR1 SGHAT and CDR2 FQNNGV. The CDR3 spans 16 residues. With V trimmed by 3 bases and J by 2 bases, 6 bases remained unmatched. Here the CDR3 DNA reads TGTGCCAGCAGCTTGGAGCGGGAGTCTACCTACAATGAGCAGTTCTTC. Protein: CASSLERESTYNEQFF.

The V call is TRBV7-3, the J call TRBJ1-1; no firm D call. The V and J ends lost 4 bases and 5 bases respectively, with 8 bases between them. CDR3 size: 12 residues. CDR1 SGHTA and CDR2 FQGTGA come from the germline V gene. The CDR3, as DNA: TGTGCCAGCAGCTACAATACAACTGAAGCTTTCTTT. Translating gives CASSYNTTEAFF.

The genes are TRBV10-2 and TRBJ2-7; 7 bases match TRBD1. The CDR3 runs 15 residues. In germline, CDR1 is WSHSY, CDR2 SAAADI. Germline trimming cut 6 bases from V and 0 bases from J; bases unmatched to any gene: 8. The CDR3 loop is CASRITGTDSYEQYF. In nucleotides, the CDR3 is TGCGCCAGCAGAATTACCGGGACAGACTCCTACGAGCAGTACTTC.

Of note for this clone: The sample contains more than one DNA sequence encoding this CDR3. This chain connects TRBV18 to TRBJ1-1; weak D call: TRBD1 (5 bases). The V gene's germline CDR1 is KGHSH and CDR2 LQKENI. V lost 3 bases, J lost 2 bases, and 13 bases lay in between. The CDR3 spans 15 residues. CDR3 DNA: TGTGCCAGCTCACCCCCGAGACAGCTAAACACTGAAGCTTTCTTT. Translating it yields CASSPPRQLNTEAFF.

The chain has TRBV27 and TRBJ2-3; D unresolved. This CDR3 spans 13 amino acids. Germline values: CDR1 MNHEY, CDR2 SMNVEV (reference sequence). Trimming left V 6 bases short and J 4 bases short, with 11 bases between. The CDR3 reads CASRRHSADTQYF. CDR3 DNA: TGTGCCAGCAGGAGACATTCCGCAGATACGCAGTATTTT.

The chain joins TRBV21-1 to TRBJ2-1; no DNA check was done on the table's D call, TRBD2. TRBV21-1 is described as a pseudogene. The CDR3 has 18 amino acids. CDR3 DNA sequence: TGTGCCAGCAGCAAAGGACTAGCGGGAGGACCCACCTACAATGAGCAGTTCTTC. Amino acids: CASSKGLAGGPTYNEQFF.

This clone was seen once. The chain joins TRBV15 to TRBJ2-2; D might be TRBD2 (5 bases). The CDR3 has 13 amino acids. CDR1 and CDR2 (germline): LNHNV, YYDKDF (reference sequence). V lost 1 base, J lost 5 bases, and 5 bases lay in between. CDR3 nucleotides: TGTGCCACCAGCAGAGCGGGGACCGGGGAGCTGTTTTTT. Translating gives CATSRAGTGELFF.

J is TRBJ2-1 and V is TRBV7-8; possibly TRBD2 for D (6 bases). There are 15 residues in the CDR3. The V gene lost 5 bases and the J gene lost 6 bases, with 17 bases spanning the gap. The germline V gene has CDR1 SGHVS and CDR2 FQNEAQ. The chain's CDR3 is CASSLGTLLGNEQFF. The CDR3 bases are TGTGCCAGCAGCCTCGGGACTCTCCTCGGCAATGAGCAGTTCTTC.

CDR3 sequence reads: CASSHASGTQYF. CDR3 nucleotide sequence: TGTGCCAGCAGCCATGCTAGCGGGACGCAGTACTTC. This chain uses TRBV14 with TRBJ2-7; 9 positions match TRBD2. Germline CDR1 reads SGHDN; CDR2 reads FVKESK. The CDR3 has 12 residues. Losses at the gene ends were 3 bases for V and 9 bases for J; bases not matched to a gene: 3.

CDR3 sequence (DNA): TGTGCCAGCAGTTTTGGACAGAACTACGAGCAGTACTTC. Protein product: CASSFGQNYEQYF. The chain uses TRBV27 and TRBJ2-7, with D perhaps TRBD1 (6 bases). Trimming stripped 3 bases from V and 3 bases from J, with 9 bases between. CDR1 is MNHEY, CDR2 SMNVEV, per germline (reference sequence). The CDR3 covers 13 residues.

The chain carries TRBV11-2 and TRBJ2-2; the match to TRBD2 covers 13 bases. CDR1 is SGHAT and CDR2 is FQNNGV in the germline V gene. The CDR3 sequence is 17 residues long. Losses at the gene ends were 5 bases for V and 2 bases for J; bases not matched to a gene: 5. CDR3 sequence reads: CASSPGTSGKNTGELFF. The CDR3 bases are TGTGCCAGCAGCCCGGGGACTAGCGGGAAAAACACCGGGGAGCTGTTTTTT.

This clone has only one observation. The chain uses TRBV6-5 and TRBJ2-2; D unclear. The V and J ends lost 6 bases and 1 base respectively, with 9 bases between them. Germline CDR1 and CDR2: MNHEY and SVGAGI. This CDR3 comprises 14 residues. The CDR3 here is CASSFFGNTGELFF. DNA of the CDR3: TGTGCCAGCAGCTTCTTCGGGAACACCGGGGAGCTGTTTTTT.

The gene calls are TRBV5-1 and TRBJ2-3, with a possible D match to TRBD2 (6 bases). The CDR3 consists of 16 residues. V was cut by 4 bases and J by 3 bases, with 18 bases left in between. Germline loops: CDR1 SGHRS, CDR2 YFSETQ. CDR3 loop: CASSTGTPAGTDTQYF. Here the CDR3 DNA reads TGCGCCAGCAGCACCGGGACTCCGGCGGGTACAGATACGCAGTATTTT.